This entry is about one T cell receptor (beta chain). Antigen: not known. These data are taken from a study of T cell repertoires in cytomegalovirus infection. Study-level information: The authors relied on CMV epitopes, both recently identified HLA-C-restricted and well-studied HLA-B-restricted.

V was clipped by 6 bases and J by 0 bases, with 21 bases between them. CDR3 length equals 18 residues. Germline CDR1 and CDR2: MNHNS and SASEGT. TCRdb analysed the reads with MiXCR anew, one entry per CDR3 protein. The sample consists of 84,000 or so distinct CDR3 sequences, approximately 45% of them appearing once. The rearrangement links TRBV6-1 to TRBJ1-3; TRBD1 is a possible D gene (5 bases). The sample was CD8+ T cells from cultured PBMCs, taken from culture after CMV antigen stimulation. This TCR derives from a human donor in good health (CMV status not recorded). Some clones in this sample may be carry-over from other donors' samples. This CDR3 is CASRLGGSPLLSGNTIYF. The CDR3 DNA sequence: TGTGCCAGCAGACTGGGGGGTTCACCTCTTCTCTCTGGAAACACCATATATTTT.